One and the same sample provided the 2 T cell receptor beta chains below, sequenced in a study of shared clonotypes between healthy human individuals. The naive CD8 fraction comprised CD45RO-negative cells positively selected for CCR7 and excluded terminally differentiated effector memory CD45RA+ cells. The repertoire was sequenced with immunoSEQ multiplex PCR; TCRdb's copy has only in-frame clones and lacks some. The table has around 640,000 clones, around 96% seen once; the top ten hold roughly 0.12%. Sequencing input: naive CD8+ T cells sorted from blood. These TCRs come from a woman aged 25 to 39 in good health.

CDR3 residues: CASSQDLSGEQYF. DNA for the CDR3: TGCGCCAGCAGCCAAGATCTATCTGGGGAGCAGTACTTC. The rearrangement links TRBV4-1 to TRBJ2-7; D unclear. V was trimmed by 0 bases and J by 7 bases, leaving 10 bases between them. CDR3 size: 13 residues. In germline, CDR1 is MGHRA, CDR2 YSYEKL.

This rearrangement joins TRBV13 to TRBJ2-7, with 9 bases aligning to TRBD1. Per germline, CDR1 PRHDT and CDR2 FYEKMQ (reference sequence). The CDR3 loop spans 15 amino acids. Trimming at V came to 5 bases and at J to 0 bases, leaving 5 bases not matched to a gene. CDR3 bases: TGTGCCAGCAGCATCGGGACAGGGAACTCCTACGAGCAGTACTTC. It translates to CASSIGTGNSYEQYF. Complete variable domain (other parts from reference TRBV13 and TRBJ2-7): AAGVIQSPRHLIKEKRETATLKCYPIPRHDTVYWYQQGPGQDPQFLISFYEKMQSDKGSIPDRFSAQQFSDYHSELNMSSLELGDSALYFCASSIGTGNSYEQYFGPGTRLTVT.